This passage covers 15 T cell receptor beta chains from one sample sequenced in a study of spatial heterogeneity in lung cancer. Regarding time point: sample taken at primary tumor resection. TCRdb itself ran the 5' RACE reads through MiXCR, one entry per CDR3 protein. Among some 100,000 distinct CDR3 sequences listed, approximately 12% were seen once. Sequencing was performed on PBMCs, taken at surgery. Source of these receptors: a male donor with early-stage non-small cell lung cancer.

CDR3 bases: TGTGCCAGCAGCCGGCCCCTCAAAGGGGCGCGGTCCTACAATGAGCAGTTCTTC. Its translation is CASSRPLKGARSYNEQFF. This rearrangement joins TRBV21-1 to TRBJ2-1; the listed D gene, TRBD1, was not tested against the DNA. TRBV21-1 is termed a pseudogene. The CDR3 extends over 18 amino acids.

This clonotype has just a few counts. J is TRBJ2-2 and V is TRBV28; no reliable D call. The CDR3 is 15 residues long. The germline V and J ends were trimmed by 7 bases and 0 bases, with 12 bases remaining between them. CDR1 is MDHEN and CDR2 is SYDVKM in the germline V gene. DNA for the CDR3: TGTGCCAGCAATACCCTAGGGACGAACACCGGGGAGCTGTTTTTT. Translation gives CASNTLGTNTGELFF.

The chain recombines TRBV12-3 or TRBV12-4 with TRBJ2-1, with 7 bases lining up with TRBD1. J lost 7 bases, V lost 7 bases, and 13 bases had no gene match. The CDR3 is made up of 15 amino acids. In DNA form, the CDR3 reads TGTGCCAGCACCCGATATGGGGGACAGATGAATGAGCAGTTCTTC. Its translation is CASTRYGGQMNEQFF.

This clonotype was detected only a few times. The gene calls are TRBV12-3 or TRBV12-4 and TRBJ2-5; D might be TRBD2 (6 bases). This CDR3 region has 14 residues. Trimming took off 7 bases at V and 7 bases at J, with 19 bases between the two ends. CDR3 loop: CASTPGLAPGTQYF. Written as DNA, the CDR3 is TGTGCCAGCACCCCGGGACTGGCTCCAGGGACCCAGTACTTC.

This clonotype occurred many times. The V and J genes are TRBV29-1 and TRBJ2-3; D is possibly TRBD2 (6 bases). This CDR3 has 14 amino acids. V was trimmed by 6 bases and J by 2 bases, leaving 15 bases between them. Germline assignment: CDR1 SQVTM and CDR2 ANQGSEA. The CDR3 DNA sequence: TGCAGCGTCAATCCTAGCGCCAACACAGATACGCAGTATTTT. Its protein product is CSVNPSANTDTQYF.

The table lists this clonotype with a few counts. The rearrangement joins TRBV5-1 to TRBJ1-1; D gene uncertain. Trimming stripped 4 bases from V and 5 bases from J, with 12 bases between. Germline V gene data show CDR1 as SGHRS and CDR2 as YFSETQ. The CDR3 contains 13 residues. DNA for the CDR3: TGCGCCAGCAGCAGCGGGAGGGAGACTGAAGCTTTCTTT. Amino acid sequence: CASSSGRETEAFF.

The chain employs TRBV19 and TRBJ1-5; D not resolved. The CDR3 covers 14 residues. V lost 4 bases and J lost 0, with 7 bases in between. Germline CDR1 reads LNHDA; CDR2 reads SQIVND (reference sequence). The CDR3, as DNA: TGTGCCAGTAGTACGGACCTTAGCAATCAGCCCCAGCATTTT. Protein sequence: CASSTDLSNQPQHF. Drawing the rest from reference TRBV19 and TRBJ1-5, the complete variable domain is DGGITQSPKYLFRKEGQNVTLSCEQNLNHDAMYWYRQDPGQGLRLIYYSQIVNDFQKGDIAEGYSVSREKKESFPLTVTSAQKNPTAFYLCASSTDLSNQPQHFGDGTRLSIL.

The table lists this clonotype with a few counts. The chain links TRBV7-6 to TRBJ1-5; D gene ambiguous. This CDR3 has 15 amino acids. Trimming shortened V by 5 bases and J by 0 bases, and 11 bases separated the two germline ends. Germline V lookup: CDR1 SGHVS, CDR2 FNYEAQ. The CDR3 is CASSAQIGSNQPQHF. CDR3 DNA: TGTGCCAGCAGCGCCCAGATAGGTAGCAATCAGCCCCAGCATTTT. Combining the CDR3 with reference TRBV7-6 and TRBJ1-5 gives the whole variable domain GAGVSQSPRYKVTKRGQDVALRCDPISGHVSLYWYRQALGQGPEFLTYFNYEAQQDKSGLPNDRFSAERPEGSISTLTIQRTEQRDSAMYRCASSAQIGSNQPQHFGDGTRLSIL.

This clonotype was recorded many times. The chain links TRBV28 to TRBJ2-2; 8 nucleotides align to TRBD2. The CDR3 consists of 15 residues. V shed 8 bases and J 7 bases; nucleotides not matched to a gene: 12. CDR1 and CDR2 from the germline V gene are MDHEN and SYDVKM. The CDR3 sequence is CASVRHSGSGGELFF. DNA for the CDR3: TGTGCCAGCGTAAGGCACAGCGGGAGTGGCGGGGAGCTGTTTTTT.

CDR3 sequence (DNA): TGCAGCGTTGGTAGGGGGGGCACTGAAGCTTTCTTT. Protein product: CSVGRGGTEAFF. The rearrangement links TRBV29-1 to TRBJ1-1; D may be TRBD1 (6 bases). CDR1 is SQVTM, CDR2 ANQGSEA, per germline. This CDR3 spans 12 amino acids. The germline V and J ends were trimmed by 4 bases and 4 bases, with 10 bases remaining between them.

This clonotype was recorded many times. The chain carries TRBV29-1 and TRBJ1-1, with D hard to call. CDR3 size: 12 residues. Deletions cut 4 bases from V and 5 bases from J, with 11 bases between. Germline CDR1 and CDR2: SQVTM and ANQGSEA. CDR3 nucleotide sequence: TGCAGCGTTGCACGGAGCGGGACTGAAGCTTTCTTT. Its protein is CSVARSGTEAFF.

This clonotype occurred a few times. The rearrangement uses TRBV6-2 or TRBV6-3 and TRBJ2-7; the D is unclear. This CDR3 is built from 17 residues. CDR1 and CDR2 (germline): MNHEY, SVGEGT. Trimming cost V 6 bases and J 2 bases, with 23 bases left between them. The CDR3 DNA is TGTGCCAGCAGCACCCTCCCCACTGCGGTCGTTGCCTACGAGCAGTACTTC. Protein: CASSTLPTAVVAYEQYF.

The V and J genes are TRBV28 and TRBJ1-1; TRBD1 aligns across 10 bases. The CDR3 has 17 amino acids. V shed 6 bases, J shed 1 base, and the junction held 11 bases outside the gene matches. Germline V gene lookup returns CDR1 MDHEN and CDR2 SYDVKM. For the CDR3, the DNA is TGTGCCAGCAGCCGGAGTCCCGGGACAGGGGAGAACACTGAAGCTTTCTTT. Protein: CASSRSPGTGENTEAFF.

This clonotype was counted between two and nine times. This chain uses TRBV20-1 with TRBJ2-7, with D tentatively TRBD1 or TRBD2 (6 bases each). Trimming shortened V by 6 bases and J by 4 bases, and 19 bases separated the two germline ends. Germline CDR1 is DFQATT and CDR2 is SNEGSKA (reference sequence). The CDR3 is 14 residues long. Written as DNA, the CDR3 is TGCAGTGCGCATACAGGGACTCTCGAGTACGAGCAGTACTTC. It codes for CSAHTGTLEYEQYF.

The CDR3 DNA is TGCGCCAGCAGCCAAGATCGAAGCCGGGATGAGCAGTTCTTC. It specifies CASSQDRSRDEQFF. V gene TRBV4-3 combines with J gene TRBJ2-1; D call uncertain. The V and J ends lost 0 bases and 8 bases respectively, with 11 bases between them. There are 14 residues in the CDR3. The germline V gene encodes CDR1 LGHNA and CDR2 YSLEER.